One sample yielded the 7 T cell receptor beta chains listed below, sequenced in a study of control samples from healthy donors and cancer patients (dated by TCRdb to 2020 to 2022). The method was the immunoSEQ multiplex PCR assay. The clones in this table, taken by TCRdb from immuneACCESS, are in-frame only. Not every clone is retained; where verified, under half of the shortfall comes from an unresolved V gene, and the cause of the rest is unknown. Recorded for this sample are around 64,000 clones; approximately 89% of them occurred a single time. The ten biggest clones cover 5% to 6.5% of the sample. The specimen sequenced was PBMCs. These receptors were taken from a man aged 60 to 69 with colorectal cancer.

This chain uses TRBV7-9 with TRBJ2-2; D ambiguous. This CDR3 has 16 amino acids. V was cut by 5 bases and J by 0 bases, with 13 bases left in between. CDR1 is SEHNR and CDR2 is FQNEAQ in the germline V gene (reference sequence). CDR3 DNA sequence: TGTGCCAGCAGCCCCGTCGTTGGAGCGAACACCGGGGAGCTGTTTTTT. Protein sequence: CASSPVVGANTGELFF. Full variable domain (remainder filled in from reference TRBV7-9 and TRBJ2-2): DTGVSQNPRHKITKRGQNVTFRCDPISEHNRLYWYRQTLGQGPEFLTYFQNEAQLEKSRLLSDRFSAERPKGSFSTLEIQRTEQGDSAMYLCASSPVVGANTGELFFGEGSRLTVL.

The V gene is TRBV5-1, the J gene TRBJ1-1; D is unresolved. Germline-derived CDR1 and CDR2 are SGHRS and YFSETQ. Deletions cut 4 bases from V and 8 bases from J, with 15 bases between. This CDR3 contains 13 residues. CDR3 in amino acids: CASSPGSGLEAFF. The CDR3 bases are TGCGCCAGCAGCCCGGGCTCGGGCTTAGAAGCTTTCTTT.

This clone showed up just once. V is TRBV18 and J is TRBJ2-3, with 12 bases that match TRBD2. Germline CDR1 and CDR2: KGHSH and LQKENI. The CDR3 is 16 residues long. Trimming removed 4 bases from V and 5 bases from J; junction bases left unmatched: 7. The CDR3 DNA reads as TGTGCCAGCTCACTTTCTAGCGGGGGGGCCGTAGATACGCAGTATTTT. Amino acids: CASSLSSGGAVDTQYF.

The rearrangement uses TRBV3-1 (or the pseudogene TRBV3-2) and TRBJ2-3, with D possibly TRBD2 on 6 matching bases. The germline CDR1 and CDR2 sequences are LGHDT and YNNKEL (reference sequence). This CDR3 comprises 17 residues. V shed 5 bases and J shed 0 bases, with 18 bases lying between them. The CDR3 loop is CASSKRWRGTSTDTQYF. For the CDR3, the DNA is TGTGCCAGCAGCAAAAGATGGCGCGGGACTAGCACAGATACGCAGTATTTT.

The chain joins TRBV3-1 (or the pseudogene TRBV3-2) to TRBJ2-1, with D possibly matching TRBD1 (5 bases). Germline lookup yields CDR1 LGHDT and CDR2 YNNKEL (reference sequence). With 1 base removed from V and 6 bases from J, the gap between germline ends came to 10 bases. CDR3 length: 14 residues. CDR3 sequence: CASSQGVRGNEQFF. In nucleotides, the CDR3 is TGTGCCAGCAGCCAAGGGGTAAGGGGCAATGAGCAGTTCTTC.

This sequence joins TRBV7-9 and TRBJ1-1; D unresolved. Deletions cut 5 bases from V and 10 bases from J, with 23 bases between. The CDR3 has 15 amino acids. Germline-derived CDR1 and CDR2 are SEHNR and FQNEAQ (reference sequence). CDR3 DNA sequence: TGTGCCAGCAGCGGAAATCTCCTCGAGGGCCGGCGAGCTTTCTTT. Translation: CASSGNLLEGRRAFF.

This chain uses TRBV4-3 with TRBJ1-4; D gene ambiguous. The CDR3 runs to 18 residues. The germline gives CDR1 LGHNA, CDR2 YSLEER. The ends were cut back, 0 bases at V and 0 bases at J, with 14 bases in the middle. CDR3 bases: TGCGCCAGCAGCCAAGATGGGGAGACCGGTGCAACTAATGAAAAACTGTTTTTT. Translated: CASSQDGETGATNEKLFF.